Listed here is a single T cell receptor beta chain. Its antigen remains unidentified. The sample holds other DNA sequences that translate to the same CDR3. This specimen belongs to a study of cytotoxic CD8 clonotypes in ibrutinib-treated CLL. Study-level background: Partial response was seen in approximately 25 patients and complete response in 2; after median about six years, roughly 14 stayed remitted, about 12 progressed. Study-wide results and caveats: Pretreatment clonality was elevated relative to age-matched healthy donors and paralleled circulating CD8+ T-cell counts. An increase in clonality occurred at ibrutinib response, followed by a return toward baseline at progression.

Clones were sequenced by immunoSEQ multiplex PCR, and TCRdb holds only the in-frame ones, with some missing. Of about 160,000 clones in the sample, more than 75% were seen once. With 5 bases clipped from V and 2 bases from J, the junction kept 3 bases outside the gene matches. This CDR3 has 14 residues. Per the germline V gene, CDR1 is SGHTA and CDR2 is FQGNSA. The chain has TRBV7-2 and TRBJ1-5; TRBD1 matches 7 bases. This clonotype was obtained from a human donor with chronic lymphocytic leukemia. The starting material was PBMCs, obtained after 12 months of ibrutinib treatment. This CDR3 reads CASSPQGGNQPQHF. CDR3 nucleotide sequence: TGTGCCAGCAGCCCGCAGGGGGGCAATCAGCCCCAGCATTTT.